These T cell receptor beta chains were read from a single sample in a study of Graves' ophthalmopathy and Graves' hyperthyroidism. TCRdb fed the multiplex PCR reads into MiXCR, producing one record per CDR3 protein. Of roughly 50,000 distinct CDR3 sequences listed, more than 40% are singletons. The sample taken for sequencing was peripheral blood. Receptors were obtained from an adult woman with Graves' ophthalmopathy. The CDR3 runs from the conserved cysteine through the conserved F or W. The D gene is left open where the match is weak. Size tells how often a clone was seen (once, few, many) or the class of an expanded clone, and some rows leave it out.

. TRBJ2-7 TRBV11-2 many 14 TGTGCCAGCAGCTCCCGGGACAAGAACTACGAGCAGTACTTC CASSSRDKNYEQYF
. TRBJ1-2 TRBV13 . 15 TGTGCCAGCAGCGTAGATATACGAGGTGGGAACGGCTACACCTTC CASSVDIRGGNGYTF
. TRBJ1-1 TRBV6-2/TRBV6-3 many 14 TGTGCCAGCAGTTACCGGGGTGAGGTGACTGAAGCTTTCTTT CASSYRGEVTEAFF
. TRBJ1-6 TRBV3-1 many 15 TGTGCCAGCAGTAATACCAGGGGTAATGATTCACCCCTCCACTTT CASSNTRGNDSPLHF
TRBD2 TRBJ2-2 TRBV7-2 . 16 TGTGCCAGCAGCTTAATGGGACTATTCTCTGTCGGGGAGCTGTTTTTT CASSLMGLFSVGELFF
TRBD1 TRBJ2-7 TRBV9 . 14 TGTGCCAGCAGCTCCACCGGGACAGCCTACGAGCAGTACTTC CASSSTGTAYEQYF
TRBD1 TRBJ1-2 TRBV25-1 once 13 TGTGCCAGCAGTGGGGGACAGATCTATGGCTACACCTTC CASSGGQIYGYTF
. TRBJ2-4 TRBV5-1 . 14 TGCGCCAGCAGCTTGGGGACGGGCAAAAACATTCAGTACTTC CASSLGTGKNIQYF
. TRBJ2-2 TRBV10-3 . 14 TGTGCCATCAGTGCAGGACAGACCACCGGGGAGCTGTTTTTT CAISAGQTTGELFF
TRBD2 TRBJ2-7 TRBV28 many 15 TGTGCCAGCAGTTTAAAGACTAGCGGAAACTACGAGCAGTACTTC CASSLKTSGNYEQYF
. TRBJ2-7 TRBV6-1 . 14 TGTGCCAGCAGTGCTGACGACGGGTCCTACGAGCAGTACTTC CASSADDGSYEQYF
. TRBJ1-6 TRBV19 . 15 TGTGCCAGTAGTATTTCCGGGTACGATAATTCACCCCTCCACTTT CASSISGYDNSPLHF
TRBD2 TRBJ2-5 TRBV20-1 . 15 TGCAGTGCTAGGACTAGCGGGAGGGCGGAAGAGACCCAGTACTTC CSARTSGRAEETQYF
TRBD2 TRBJ2-3 TRBV2 many 13 TGTGCCAGCAGTGAAGCGCGGGGGGGTACGCAGTATTTT CASSEARGGTQYF
. TRBJ1-2 TRBV30 . 15 TGTGCCTGGAGTCCTGGGACCGGCGGTGGTCGAGGCTACACCTTC CAWSPGTGGGRGYTF
. TRBJ2-1 TRBV2 many 14 TGTGCCAGCAGTGAAGATAAAGGGGACCCCCAAAAGTTCTTC CASSEDKGDPQKFF
. TRBJ1-5 TRBV7-8 . 11 TGTGCCAGCAGCTTAGATCGGGGACAGCATTTT CASSLDRGQHF
TRBD2 TRBJ2-2 TRBV25-1 medium-sized 24 TGTGCCAGCAGTGTTACCCCGGGACAGGGAAGATCTAGCGGGAGGGCCGGGAAGGCCGGGGAGCTGTTTTTT CASSVTPGQGRSSGRAGKAGELFF
. TRBJ2-5 TRBV24-1 . 11 TGTGCCACCAGTGATCGGGAGACCCAGTACTTC CATSDRETQYF
TRBD1 TRBJ2-1 TRBV7-2 . 15 TGTGCCAGCAGCTTAGCTGGGACAGACTACAATGAGCAGTTCTTC CASSLAGTDYNEQFF
TRBD1 TRBJ2-7 TRBV20-1 few 12 TGCAGTGCTAGCCGGGGACAGTACGAGCAGTACTTC CSASRGQYEQYF
. TRBJ2-1 TRBV7-9 many 14 TGTGCCAGCAGCGCGCCAGGGGCACTCAGTGTTTGGTTCTTC CASSAPGALSVWFF
. TRBJ1-5 TRBV6-6 many 15 TGTGCCAGCAGCCCCGGGCATGATTTCAATCAGCCCCAGCATTTT CASSPGHDFNQPQHF
. TRBJ2-6 TRBV25-1 many 15 TGTGCCAGCAGTGAACAGGGGGGGGGGGCCAACGTCCTGACTTTC CASSEQGGGANVLTF
. TRBJ2-1 TRBV28 many 12 TGTGCCAGCAGTTTTCCCTCGAATGAGCAGTTCTTC CASSFPSNEQFF
TRBD1 TRBJ2-1 TRBV7-2 . 15 TGTGCCAGCAGCATCGGGACAGGAGGACACAATGAGCAGTTCTTC CASSIGTGGHNEQFF
TRBD2 TRBJ2-2 TRBV6-5 many 17 TGTGCCAGCAGGACTAGCGGGAGGGCCTTCAACACCGGGGAGCTGTTTTTT CASRTSGRAFNTGELFF
. TRBJ1-4 TRBV27 many 14 TGTGCCAGCAGTTTAACAGCAACTAATGAAAAACTGTTTTTT CASSLTATNEKLFF
. TRBJ1-1 TRBV6-2/TRBV6-3 many 12 TGTGCCAGCAGTTACGGGACCCGTGAAGCTTTCTTT CASSYGTREAFF
TRBD2 TRBJ2-7 TRBV20-1 . 15 TGCAGTGCTAGAGTAGGACTAGCGGATACCTACGAGCAGTACTTC CSARVGLADTYEQYF
TRBD2 TRBJ2-3 TRBV6-1 few 13 TGTGCCAGCTCTAGCGGGAGCACAGATACGCAGTATTTT CASSSGSTDTQYF
. TRBJ2-7 TRBV19 many 14 TGTGCCAGTAGTAGAGCTGACGGAGCCTACGAGCAGTACTTC CASSRADGAYEQYF
. TRBJ2-7 TRBV5-6 many 15 TGTGCCAGCAGCTTGGAAGGGAGGTGGGGTTACGAGCAGTACTTC CASSLEGRWGYEQYF
TRBD2 TRBJ2-6 TRBV7-2 once 18 TGTGCCAGCAGCTCGCCTCGGGGGGGCAGGGCTGGGGCCAACGTCCTGACTTTC CASSSPRGGRAGANVLTF
. TRBJ1-6 TRBV6-4 . 13 TGTGCCAGCAGTGCAGGGGAAAGTTCACCCCTCCACTTT CASSAGESSPLHF
. TRBJ2-5 TRBV5-1 many 14 TGCGCCAGCAGCTTGGCTGGGTTTGAGGGGACCCAGTACTTC CASSLAGFEGTQYF
TRBD2 TRBJ2-7 TRBV20-1 many 14 TGCAGTGCTCTTTCCGGACTAGCGGGCCGAGAGCAGTACTTC CSALSGLAGREQYF
. TRBJ2-3 TRBV7-2 many 12 TGTGCCAGCAGAGCCCATAGAGATACGCAGTATTTT CASRAHRDTQYF
. TRBJ1-1 TRBV11-2 . 12 TGTGCCAGCAGTGCCGAAGGCACTGAAGCTTTCTTT CASSAEGTEAFF
TRBD1 TRBJ1-2 TRBV7-9 once 16 TGTGCCAGCAGCTCTACAGGGACAGGATACTATGTGGGCTACACCTTC CASSSTGTGYYVGYTF
. TRBJ1-6 TRBV7-2 medium-sized 15 TGTGCCAGCAGGGACGACAGCTACTATAATTCACCCCTCCACTTT CASRDDSYYNSPLHF
TRBD2 TRBJ2-5 TRBV5-6 many 17 TGTGCCAGCAGCTTCATTACGACTAGCGGGAGAGGTGAGACCCAGTACTTC CASSFITTSGRGETQYF
. TRBJ2-1 TRBV30 . 12 TGTGCCTGGACTAGCGACTACAATGAGCAGTTCTTC CAWTSDYNEQFF
. TRBJ1-1 TRBV3-1 . 15 TGTGCCAGCAGCCGAGGGGCGGGGGGGAACACTGAAGCTTTCTTT CASSRGAGGNTEAFF
TRBD2 TRBJ2-3 TRBV6-1 once 16 TGTGCCAGCAGTGATGTGACACGGGAGGGGATAGGTACGCAGTATTTT CASSDVTREGIGTQYF
. TRBJ1-2 TRBV19 few 11 TGTGCCAGTAGCATGCGGTTTGGCTACACCTTC CASSMRFGYTF
TRBD2 TRBJ2-1 TRBV20-1 once 14 TGCAGTGCCAGCGGACTAGCGGGAAACAATGAGCAGTTCTTC CSASGLAGNNEQFF
. TRBJ2-1 TRBV7-3 many 14 TGTGCCAGCAGCCCGTTCCTCTCCTACAATGAGCAGTTCTTC CASSPFLSYNEQFF
. TRBJ1-3 TRBV7-2 . 14 TGTGCCTGGGGGCGGGGAGTCTCTGGAAACACCATATATTTT CAWGRGVSGNTIYF
. TRBJ1-4 TRBV7-8 many 17 TGTGCCAGCAGCTCCGTCGAGGAGATTGCAACTAATGAAAAACTGTTTTTT CASSSVEEIATNEKLFF
. TRBJ2-1 TRBV7-9 medium-sized 11 TGTGCCAGCAGCTTAGGAGGTGAGCAGTTCTTC CASSLGGEQFF
. TRBJ2-5 TRBV4-2 many 16 TGTGCCAGCAGCCAAGAGGTCGAAGGGTACCAAGAGACCCAGTACTTC CASSQEVEGYQETQYF
. TRBJ2-1 TRBV6-5 many 15 TGTGCCAGCACGCCCACCTTCGGCAGGCACAATGAGCAGTTCTTC CASTPTFGRHNEQFF
. TRBJ2-3 TRBV20-1 many 15 TGCAGTGCTAACCGAGAGGATGGCGCTAGAGATACGCAGTATTTT CSANREDGARDTQYF
. TRBJ1-5 TRBV20-1 many 14 TGCAGTGCTAGAGAGGGCAGGGACACTCAGCCCCAGCATTTT CSAREGRDTQPQHF
. TRBJ1-4 TRBV12-3/TRBV12-4 many 10 TGTGCTAGCGGGAGGGGAAAACTGTTTTTT CASGRGKLFF
. TRBJ1-2 TRBV19 many 12 TGTGCCAGTAGTATCGAATTGAGGGGCTACACCTTC CASSIELRGYTF
. TRBJ2-5 TRBV4-1 . 15 TGCGCCAGCAGCCAAGAAACACATAGCAATCAGCCCCAGTACTTC CASSQETHSNQPQYF